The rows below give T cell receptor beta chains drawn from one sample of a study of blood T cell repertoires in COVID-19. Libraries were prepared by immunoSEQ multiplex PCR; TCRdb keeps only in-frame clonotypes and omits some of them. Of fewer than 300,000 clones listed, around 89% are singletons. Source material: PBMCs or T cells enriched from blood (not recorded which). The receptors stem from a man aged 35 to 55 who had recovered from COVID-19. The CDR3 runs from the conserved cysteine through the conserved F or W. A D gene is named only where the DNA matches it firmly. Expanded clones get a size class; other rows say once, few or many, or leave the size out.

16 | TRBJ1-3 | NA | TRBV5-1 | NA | CASSLVGAVFGNTIYF | TGCGCCAGCAGCTTGGTGGGGGCGGTATTTGGAAACACCATATATTTT
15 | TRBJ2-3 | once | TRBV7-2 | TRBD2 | CASSKAGVLADTQYF | TGTGCCAGCAGCAAAGCGGGAGTATTGGCAGATACGCAGTATTTT
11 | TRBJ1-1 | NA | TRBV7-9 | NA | CASSLATGAFF | TGTGCCAGCAGCTTAGCAACAGGAGCTTTCTTT
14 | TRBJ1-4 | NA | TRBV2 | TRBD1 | CASSRQGAGEKLFF | TGTGCCAGCAGTCGACAGGGGGCAGGTGAAAAACTGTTTTTT
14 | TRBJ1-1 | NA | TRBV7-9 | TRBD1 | CASSSRTGNTEAFF | TGTGCCAGCAGCTCCCGGACAGGAAACACTGAAGCTTTCTTT
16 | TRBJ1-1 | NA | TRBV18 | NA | CASSPLGLNDGTEAFF | TGTGCCAGCTCACCGTTGGGCCTAAATGATGGCACTGAAGCTTTCTTT
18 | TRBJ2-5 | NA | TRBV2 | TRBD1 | CASRSGTGFLSRQETQYF | TGTGCCAGCAGATCCGGGACAGGGTTCTTATCGCGCCAAGAGACCCAGTACTTC
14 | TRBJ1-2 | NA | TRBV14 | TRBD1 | CASSRDRVSYGYTF | TGTGCCAGCAGCCGGGACAGGGTATCCTATGGCTACACCTTC
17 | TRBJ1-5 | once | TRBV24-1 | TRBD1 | CATSDRDRGLSNQPQHF | TGTGCCACCAGTGATCGGGACAGGGGCTTGAGCAATCAGCCCCAGCATTTT
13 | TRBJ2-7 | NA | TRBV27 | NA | CASGFRKTYEQYF | TGTGCCAGCGGCTTCAGAAAAACCTACGAGCAGTACTTC
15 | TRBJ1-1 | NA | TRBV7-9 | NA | CASSLVGQRNTEAFF | TGTGCCAGCAGCTTAGTGGGACAAAGGAACACTGAAGCTTTCTTT
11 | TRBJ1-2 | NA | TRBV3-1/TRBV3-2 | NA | CASSLYYGYTF | TGTGCCAGCAGCCTCTATTATGGCTACACCTTC
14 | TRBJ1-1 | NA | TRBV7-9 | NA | CASSLFGGNTEAFF | TGTGCCAGCAGCTTATTCGGGGGGAACACTGAAGCTTTCTTT
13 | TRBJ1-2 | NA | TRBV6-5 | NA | CASRASGEGGYTF | TGTGCCAGCAGGGCGTCAGGGGAAGGGGGCTACACCTTC
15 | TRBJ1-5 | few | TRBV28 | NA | CASRVQGTIRQPQHF | TGTGCCAGCAGGGTACAGGGAACGATTAGACAGCCCCAGCATTTT
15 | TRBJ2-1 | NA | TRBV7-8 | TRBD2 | CASSLGGSTYNEQFF | TGTGCCAGCAGCTTAGGCGGGAGTACATACAATGAGCAGTTCTTC
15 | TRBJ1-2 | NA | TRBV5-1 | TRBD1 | CASSSTGQGNYGYTF | TGCGCCAGCAGCTCAACGGGACAGGGTAACTATGGCTACACCTTC
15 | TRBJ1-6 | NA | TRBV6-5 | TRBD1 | CASTISGTGRSPLHF | TGTGCCAGCACCATATCAGGGACAGGGAGGTCACCCCTCCACTTT
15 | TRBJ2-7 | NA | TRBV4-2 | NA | CASSQDQPGSYEQYF | TGTGCCAGCAGCCAAGACCAACCCGGCTCCTACGAGCAGTACTTC
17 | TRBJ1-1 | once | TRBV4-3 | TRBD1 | CASSQAGQGTMNTEAFF | TGCGCCAGCAGCCAAGCCGGACAGGGAACCATGAACACTGAAGCTTTCTTT
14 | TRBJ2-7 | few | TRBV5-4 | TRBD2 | CASSQTSGSYEQYF | TGTGCCAGCAGCCAGACTAGCGGGAGTTACGAGCAGTACTTC
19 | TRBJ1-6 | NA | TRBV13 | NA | CASSLVPPGHTPENSPLHF | TGTGCCAGCAGCTTAGTTCCACCGGGACACACGCCAGAAAATTCACCCCTCCACTTT
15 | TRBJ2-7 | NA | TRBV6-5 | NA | CASSYGTGPTYEQYF | TGTGCCAGCAGTTACGGTACAGGGCCGACCTACGAGCAGTACTTC
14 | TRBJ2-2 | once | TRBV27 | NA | CASSPPRSTGELFF | TGTGCCAGCAGTCCCCCCCGGTCCACCGGGGAGCTGTTTTTT
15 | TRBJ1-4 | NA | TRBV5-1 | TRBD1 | CASSPGQPTNEKLFF | TGCGCCAGCAGCCCGGGACAGCCAACTAATGAAAAACTGTTTTTT
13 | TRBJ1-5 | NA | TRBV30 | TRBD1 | CAWRGQGVEPQHF | TGTGCCTGGCGAGGCCAGGGGGTAGAGCCCCAGCATTTT
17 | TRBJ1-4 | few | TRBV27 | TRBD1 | CARDGITQGATNEKLFF | TGTGCCAGAGACGGGATAACCCAGGGGGCAACTAATGAAAAACTGTTTTTT
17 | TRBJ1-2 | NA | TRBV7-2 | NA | CASSLMALGAADYGYTF | TGTGCCAGCAGCTTAATGGCCCTAGGAGCCGCTGACTATGGCTACACCTTC
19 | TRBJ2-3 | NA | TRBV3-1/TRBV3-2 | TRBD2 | CASSQEFGLAGSRVDTQYF | TGTGCCAGCAGCCAAGAATTTGGGCTAGCGGGGAGCCGGGTAGATACGCAGTATTTT
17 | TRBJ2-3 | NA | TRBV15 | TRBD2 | CATSTLSGTSRGDTQYF | TGTGCCACCAGCACCCTGTCGGGGACTAGCCGGGGAGATACGCAGTATTTT
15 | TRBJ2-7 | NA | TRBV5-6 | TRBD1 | CASSPWDRVGHEQYF | TGTGCCAGCAGCCCTTGGGACAGGGTGGGCCACGAGCAGTACTTC